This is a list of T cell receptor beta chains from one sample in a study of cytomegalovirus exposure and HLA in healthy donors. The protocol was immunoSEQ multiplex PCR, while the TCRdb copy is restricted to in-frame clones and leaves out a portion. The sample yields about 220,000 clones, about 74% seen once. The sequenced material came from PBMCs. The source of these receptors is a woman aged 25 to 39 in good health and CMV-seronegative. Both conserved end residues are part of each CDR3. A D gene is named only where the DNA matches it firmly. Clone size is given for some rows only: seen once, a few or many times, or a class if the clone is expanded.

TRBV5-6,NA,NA,CASSLGGGGYTF
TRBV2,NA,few,CASAKSTGHGNTIYF
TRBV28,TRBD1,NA,CASSSSDRGSEAFF
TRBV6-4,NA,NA,CASSDARDTGELFF
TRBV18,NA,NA,CASSPRSYEQYF
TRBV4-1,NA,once,CASSPWAQYSNQPQHF
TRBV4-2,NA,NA,CASSQGRFGGSEQYF
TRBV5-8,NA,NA,CASSLENRANTGELFF
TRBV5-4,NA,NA,CASSWSGVGHGYTF
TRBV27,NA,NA,CASSLFSSDQPQHF
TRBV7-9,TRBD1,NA,CSSSPWTGDTGELFF
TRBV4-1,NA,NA,CASSQRTPTNTEAFF
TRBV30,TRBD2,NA,CAWTAGGPNEQFF
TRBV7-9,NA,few,CASSEDSNYEQYF
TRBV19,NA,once,CASSPITYTGEQFF
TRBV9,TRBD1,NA,CASSTNSFGQVDDYGYTF
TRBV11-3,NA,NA,CASSYYTDTQYF
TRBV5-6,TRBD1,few,CASSLVRGDRGNEQYF
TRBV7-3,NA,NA,CASSHEEDTQYF
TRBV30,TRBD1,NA,CAWSDVKGATGKLFF
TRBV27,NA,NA,CASSPSYTGELFF
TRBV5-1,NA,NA,CASSYEGSSLHF
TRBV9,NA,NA,CASSVDRGAGGYTF
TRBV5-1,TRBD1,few,CASSLDPTGTYGYTF
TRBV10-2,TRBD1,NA,CASSQDRGLTMNTEAFF
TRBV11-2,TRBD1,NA,CASSLAGTDTEAFF
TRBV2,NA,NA,CASRTDSQETQYF
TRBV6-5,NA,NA,CASSPPSSYEQYF
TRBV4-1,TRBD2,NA,CASSPSGVGTQYF
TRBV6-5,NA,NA,CASRLLVPETQYF
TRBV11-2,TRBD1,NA,CASSTTRGQGGSLYNEQFF
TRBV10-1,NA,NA,CASSSGSGNTGELFF
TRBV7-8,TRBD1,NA,CASSPYRDSSEAFF
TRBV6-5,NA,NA,CASSWNPRNTEASF
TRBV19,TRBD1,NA,CASSIRGLVTEAFF
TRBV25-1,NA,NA,CASSDRFNQPQHF
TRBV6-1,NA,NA,CASSFLSDSNYGYTF
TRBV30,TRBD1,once,CAWRPGTGGTGELFF
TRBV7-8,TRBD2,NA,CASSLITGLADQETQYF
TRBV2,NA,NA,CASSEMTGAPDTQYF
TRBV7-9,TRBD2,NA,CSSSHPGAGGPLHEQFF
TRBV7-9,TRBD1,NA,CASSPQGVGYTF
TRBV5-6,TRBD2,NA,CASSPYSGGAGEQFF
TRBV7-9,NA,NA,CSSSLLVAAEAFF
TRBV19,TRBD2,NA,CASSPMGGRSHEQFF
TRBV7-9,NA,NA,CASSLYKRDNQYF
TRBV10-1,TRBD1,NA,CASSGTGSGELFF
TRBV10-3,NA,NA,CAISVASEGDGEQFF
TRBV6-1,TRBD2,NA,CASSEGPGGAYEQFF
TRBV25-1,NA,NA,CASSEAREGEKLFF